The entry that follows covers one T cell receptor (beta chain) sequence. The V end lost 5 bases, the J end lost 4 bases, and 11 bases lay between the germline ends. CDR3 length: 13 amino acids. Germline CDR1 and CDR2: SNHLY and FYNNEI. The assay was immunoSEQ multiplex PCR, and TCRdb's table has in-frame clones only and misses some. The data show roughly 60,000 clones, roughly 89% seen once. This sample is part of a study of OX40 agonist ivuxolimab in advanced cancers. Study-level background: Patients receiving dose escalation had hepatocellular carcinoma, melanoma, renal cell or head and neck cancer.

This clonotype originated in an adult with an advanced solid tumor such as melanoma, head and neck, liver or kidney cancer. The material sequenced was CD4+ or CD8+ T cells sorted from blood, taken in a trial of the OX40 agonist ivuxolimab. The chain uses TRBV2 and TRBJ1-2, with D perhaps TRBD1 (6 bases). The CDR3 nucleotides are TGTGCCAGCAGTCCCGCCAGGGGCTATGGCTACACCTTC. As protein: CASSPARGYGYTF.